This T cell receptor (beta chain) was profiled in a study of blood T cell repertoires in COVID-19. Study at large: PBMCs, B-cell-depleted T cells, or T cells provided the cDNA or gDNA that made up the material.

The V gene's germline CDR1 is LGHNA and CDR2 YNFKEQ. V was trimmed by 0 bases and J by 2 bases, leaving 5 bases between them. The CDR3 loop spans 14 amino acids. Sequencing used immunoSEQ multiplex PCR; TCRdb keeps in-frame clones, though not all of them. The table shows 350,000 to 400,000 clones, with around 90% occurring only once. Sequencing used peripheral blood. The receptor was derived from a man aged 18 to 29 with active or convalescent COVID-19. The chain links TRBV4-2 to TRBJ1-5; D ambiguous. The CDR3 DNA sequence: TGTGCCAGCAGCCAAGATCCCGGCAATCAGCCCCAGCATTTT. This encodes CASSQDPGNQPQHF.